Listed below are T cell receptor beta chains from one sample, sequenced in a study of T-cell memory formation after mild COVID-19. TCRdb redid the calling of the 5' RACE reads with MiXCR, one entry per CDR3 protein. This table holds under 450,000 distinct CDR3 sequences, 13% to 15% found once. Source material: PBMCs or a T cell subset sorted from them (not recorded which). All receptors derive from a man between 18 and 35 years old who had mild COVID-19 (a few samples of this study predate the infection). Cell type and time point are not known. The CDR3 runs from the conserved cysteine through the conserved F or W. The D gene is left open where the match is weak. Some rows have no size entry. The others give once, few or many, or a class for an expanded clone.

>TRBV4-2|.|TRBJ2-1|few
CASSQLDGAFNEQFF
TGTGCCAGCAGCCAATTGGACGGGGCCTTCAATGAGCAGTTCTTC
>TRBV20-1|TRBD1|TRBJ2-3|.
CSARTGASTDTQYF
TGCAGTGCGCGGACAGGGGCAAGCACAGATACGCAGTATTTT
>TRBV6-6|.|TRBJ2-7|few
CASSYFPGRGEQYF
TGTGCCAGCAGTTACTTCCCCGGGCGAGGCGAGCAGTACTTC
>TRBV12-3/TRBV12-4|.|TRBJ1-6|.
CASKVGLINSPLHF
TGTGCCAGCAAGGTGGGACTGATCAATTCACCCCTCCACTTT
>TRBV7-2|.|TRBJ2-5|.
CASSSGLTGTQYF
TGTGCCAGCAGCTCAGGACTAACGGGGACCCAGTACTTC
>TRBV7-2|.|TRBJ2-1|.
CASRGPRSSYNEQFF
TGTGCCAGCAGGGGTCCAAGGAGCTCCTACAATGAGCAGTTCTTC
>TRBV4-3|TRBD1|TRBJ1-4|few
CASGTGPSKREKLFF
TGCGCCAGCGGGACAGGGCCCTCCAAGAGGGAAAAACTGTTTTTT
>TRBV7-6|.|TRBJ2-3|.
CASSLELVPTDTQYF
TGTGCCAGCAGCTTAGAGTTGGTTCCCACAGATACGCAGTATTTT
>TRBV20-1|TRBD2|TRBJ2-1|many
CSARDSPSGFYNEQFF
TGCAGTGCTAGAGATAGCCCTAGCGGATTCTACAATGAGCAGTTCTTC
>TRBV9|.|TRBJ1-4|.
CASSPSPGDEKLFF
TGTGCCAGCAGCCCCTCGCCCGGGGATGAAAAACTGTTTTTT
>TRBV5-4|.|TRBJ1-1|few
CATEPVGGTEAFF
TGTGCCACCGAACCAGTAGGGGGGACTGAAGCTTTCTTT
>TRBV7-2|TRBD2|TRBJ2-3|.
CASSSLAGVLDTQYF
TGTGCCAGCAGCTCTCTAGCGGGGGTTCTAGATACGCAGTATTTT
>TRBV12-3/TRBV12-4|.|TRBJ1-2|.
CASSPGLTVGYTF
TGTGCCAGCAGCCCGGGCCTAACCGTTGGCTACACCTTC
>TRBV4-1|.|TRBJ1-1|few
CASGGVGGKTAAAFF
TGCGCCAGCGGAGGGGTGGGGGGGAAGACGGCGGCGGCTTTCTTT
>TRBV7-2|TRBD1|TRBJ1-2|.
CASSWGQGGNYGYTF
TGTGCCAGCAGCTGGGGACAGGGAGGAAACTATGGCTACACCTTC
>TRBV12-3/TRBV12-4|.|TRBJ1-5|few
CASRRTEAVMAQHF
TGTGCCAGCAGAAGGACGGAGGCGGTGATGGCCCAGCATTTT
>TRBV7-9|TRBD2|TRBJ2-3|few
CASSSSPGAGETDTQYF
TGTGCCAGCAGCTCGTCCCCGGGAGCGGGGGAAACAGATACGCAGTATTTT
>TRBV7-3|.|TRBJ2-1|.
CASSSPGAEQFF
TGTGCCAGCAGCTCGCCAGGCGCTGAGCAGTTCTTC
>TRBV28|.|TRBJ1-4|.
CASTRSGEKLFF
TGTGCCAGCACTCGGTCCGGTGAAAAACTGTTTTTT
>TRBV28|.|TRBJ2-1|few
CASRDSTYNEQFF
TGTGCCAGCCGGGACTCAACCTACAATGAGCAGTTCTTC
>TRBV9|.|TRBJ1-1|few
CASSPHGAGNTEAFF
TGTGCCAGCAGCCCTCACGGGGCGGGGAACACTGAAGCTTTCTTT
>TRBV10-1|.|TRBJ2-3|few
CASSEADGNTDTQYF
TGCGCCAGCAGTGAGGCAGACGGGAACACAGATACGCAGTATTTT